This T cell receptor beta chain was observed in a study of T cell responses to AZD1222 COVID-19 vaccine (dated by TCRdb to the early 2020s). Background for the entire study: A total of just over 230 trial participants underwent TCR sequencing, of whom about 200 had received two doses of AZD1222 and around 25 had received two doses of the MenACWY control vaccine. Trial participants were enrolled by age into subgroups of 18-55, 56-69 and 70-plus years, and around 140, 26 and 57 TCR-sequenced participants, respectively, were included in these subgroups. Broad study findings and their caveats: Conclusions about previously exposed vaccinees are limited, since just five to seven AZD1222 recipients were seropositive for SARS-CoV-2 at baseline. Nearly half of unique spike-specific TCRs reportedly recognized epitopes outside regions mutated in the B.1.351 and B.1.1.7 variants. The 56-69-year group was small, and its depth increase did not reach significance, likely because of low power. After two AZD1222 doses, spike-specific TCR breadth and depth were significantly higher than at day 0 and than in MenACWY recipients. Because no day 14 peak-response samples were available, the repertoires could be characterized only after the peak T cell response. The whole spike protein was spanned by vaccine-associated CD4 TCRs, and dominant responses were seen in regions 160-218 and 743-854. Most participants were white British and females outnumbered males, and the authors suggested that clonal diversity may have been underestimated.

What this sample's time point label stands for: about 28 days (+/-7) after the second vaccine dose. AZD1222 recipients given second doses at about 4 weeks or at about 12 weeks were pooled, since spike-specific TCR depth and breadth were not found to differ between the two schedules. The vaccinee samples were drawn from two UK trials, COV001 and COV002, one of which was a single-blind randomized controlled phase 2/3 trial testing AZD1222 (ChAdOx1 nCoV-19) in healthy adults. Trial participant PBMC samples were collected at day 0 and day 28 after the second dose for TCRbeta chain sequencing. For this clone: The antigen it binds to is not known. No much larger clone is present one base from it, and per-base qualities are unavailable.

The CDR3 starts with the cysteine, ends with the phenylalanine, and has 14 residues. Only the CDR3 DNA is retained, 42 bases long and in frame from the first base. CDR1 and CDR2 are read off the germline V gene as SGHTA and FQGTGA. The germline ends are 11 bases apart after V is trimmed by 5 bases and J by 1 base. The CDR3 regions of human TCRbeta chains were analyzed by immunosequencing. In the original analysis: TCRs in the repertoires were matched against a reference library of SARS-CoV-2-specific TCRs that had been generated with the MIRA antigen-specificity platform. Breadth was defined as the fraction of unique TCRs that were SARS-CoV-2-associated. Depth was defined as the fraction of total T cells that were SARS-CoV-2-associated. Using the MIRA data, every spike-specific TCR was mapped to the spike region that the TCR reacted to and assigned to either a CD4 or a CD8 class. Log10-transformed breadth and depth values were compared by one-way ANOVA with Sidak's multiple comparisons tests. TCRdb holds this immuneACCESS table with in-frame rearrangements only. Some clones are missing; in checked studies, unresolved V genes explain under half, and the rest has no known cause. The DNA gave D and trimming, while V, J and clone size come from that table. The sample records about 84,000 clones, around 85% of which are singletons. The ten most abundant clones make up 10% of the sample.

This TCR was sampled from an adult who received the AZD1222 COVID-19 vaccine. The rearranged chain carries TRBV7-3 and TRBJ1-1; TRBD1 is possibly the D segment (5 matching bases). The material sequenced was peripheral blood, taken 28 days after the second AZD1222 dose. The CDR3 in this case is CASSPGRANTEAFF. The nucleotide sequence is TGTGCCAGCAGCCCGGGACGGGCGAACACTGAAGCTTTCTTT.